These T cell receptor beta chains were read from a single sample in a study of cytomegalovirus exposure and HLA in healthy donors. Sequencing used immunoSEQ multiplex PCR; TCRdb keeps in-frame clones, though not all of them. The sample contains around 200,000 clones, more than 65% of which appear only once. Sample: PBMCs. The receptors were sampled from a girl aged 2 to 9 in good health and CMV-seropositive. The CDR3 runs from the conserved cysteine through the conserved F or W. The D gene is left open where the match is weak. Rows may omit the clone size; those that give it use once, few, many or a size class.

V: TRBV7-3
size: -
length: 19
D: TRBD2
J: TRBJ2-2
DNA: TGTGCCAGCAGCTCCAGACTAGCGGGAGGCCCCATTTCCACCGGGGAGCTGTTTTTT
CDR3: CASSSRLAGGPISTGELFF

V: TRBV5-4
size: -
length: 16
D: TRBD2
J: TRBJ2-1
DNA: TGTGCCAGCAGCAAGAGGACTAGCGGGGGGGACAATGAGCAGTTCTTC
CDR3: CASSKRTSGGDNEQFF

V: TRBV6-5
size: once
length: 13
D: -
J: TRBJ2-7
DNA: TGTGCCAGCAGCCCTGACAGTGCCTACGAGCAGTACTTC
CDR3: CASSPDSAYEQYF

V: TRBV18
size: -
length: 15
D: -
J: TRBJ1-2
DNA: TGTGCCAGCTCACCAGGCGCCAGGGAAAGCTATGGCTACACCTTC
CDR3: CASSPGARESYGYTF

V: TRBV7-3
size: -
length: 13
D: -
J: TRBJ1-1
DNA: TGTGCCAGCAGCTTAGTCCAGAACACTGAAGCTTTCTTT
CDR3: CASSLVQNTEAFF

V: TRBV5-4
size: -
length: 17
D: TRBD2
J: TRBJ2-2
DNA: TGTGCCAGCAGCTATCTAGCGGGAGGGTATGGTACCGGGGAGCTGTTTTTT
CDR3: CASSYLAGGYGTGELFF

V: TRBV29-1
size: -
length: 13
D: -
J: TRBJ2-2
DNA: TGCAGCGTTGACCAACAGTCCACCGGGGAGCTGTTTTTT
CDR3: CSVDQQSTGELFF

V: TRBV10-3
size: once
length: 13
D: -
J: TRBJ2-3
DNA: TGTGCCATCAGTGACAGGGGCAATCAGCCCCAGTATTTT
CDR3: CAISDRGNQPQYF

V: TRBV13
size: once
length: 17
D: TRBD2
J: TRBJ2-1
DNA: TGTGCCAGCAGCTTAGGCGGGACTAGCGGGGGAGGCAATGAGCAGTTCTTC
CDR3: CASSLGGTSGGGNEQFF

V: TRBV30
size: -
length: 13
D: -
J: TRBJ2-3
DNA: TGTGCCTGGTGGGCTTCCCGCACAGATACGCAGTATTTT
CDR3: CAWWASRTDTQYF

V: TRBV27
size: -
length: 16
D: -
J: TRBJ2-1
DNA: TGTGCCAGCAGTTTGGAGTGGGCAGGGGTTGATGATGAGCAGTTCTTC
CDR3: CASSLEWAGVDDEQFF

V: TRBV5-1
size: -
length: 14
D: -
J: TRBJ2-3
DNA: TGCGCCAGCAGCTTGGCTTCGCGCCCGGATACGCAGTATTTT
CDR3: CASSLASRPDTQYF

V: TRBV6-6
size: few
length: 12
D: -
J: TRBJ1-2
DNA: TGTGCCAGCAGTTCCGACAGATATGGCTACACCTTC
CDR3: CASSSDRYGYTF

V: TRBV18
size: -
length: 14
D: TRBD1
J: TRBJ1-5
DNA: TGTGCCAGCTCGCCGACGGACAGGGATCAGCCCCAGCATTTT
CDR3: CASSPTDRDQPQHF

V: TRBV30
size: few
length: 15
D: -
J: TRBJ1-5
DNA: TGTGCCTGGAGACGGTCGGACAGCCGCAATCAGCCCCAGCATTTT
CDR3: CAWRRSDSRNQPQHF

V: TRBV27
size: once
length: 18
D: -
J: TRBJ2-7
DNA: TGTGCCAGCGCAAGGACCTCCAGGGCGGCGGGATCGCTATACGAGCAGTACTTC
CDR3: CASARTSRAAGSLYEQYF

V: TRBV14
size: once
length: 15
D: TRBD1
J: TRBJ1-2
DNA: TGTGCCAGCAGTCAACTCGACGACAGGGCCTCCGGCTACACCTTC
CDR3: CASSQLDDRASGYTF

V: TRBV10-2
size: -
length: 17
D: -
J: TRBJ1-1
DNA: TGCGCCAGCAGTGAGTCATTCCCCGGCACTATGAACACTGAAGCTTTCTTT
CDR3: CASSESFPGTMNTEAFF

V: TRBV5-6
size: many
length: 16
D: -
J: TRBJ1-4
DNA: TGTGCCAGCAGCCTTGGATCACAGGGTAGGAATGAAAAACTGTTTTTT
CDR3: CASSLGSQGRNEKLFF

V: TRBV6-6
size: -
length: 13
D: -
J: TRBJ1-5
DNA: TGTGCCAGCATTGACAATTTAGATCAGCCCCAGCATTTT
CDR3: CASIDNLDQPQHF

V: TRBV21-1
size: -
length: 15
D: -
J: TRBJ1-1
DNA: TGTGCCAGCAGCAAAGTGAAGAACAAGAACACTGAAGCTTTCTTT
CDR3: CASSKVKNKNTEAFF

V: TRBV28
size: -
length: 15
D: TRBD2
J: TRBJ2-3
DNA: TGTGCCAGCAGGTCGACTAGCGGAACCACAGATACGCAGTATTTT
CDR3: CASRSTSGTTDTQYF

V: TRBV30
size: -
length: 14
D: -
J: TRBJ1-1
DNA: TGTGCCTGGAGTATACGGTCTCTGGACACTGAAGCTTTCTTT
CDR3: CAWSIRSLDTEAFF

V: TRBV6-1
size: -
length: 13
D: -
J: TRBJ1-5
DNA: TGTGCCAGCAGTGGTACACGTAATCAGCCCCAGCATTTT
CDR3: CASSGTRNQPQHF

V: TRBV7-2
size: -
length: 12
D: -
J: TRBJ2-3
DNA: TGTGCCAGCAGCGGAGACAGGTTCAAGCAGTATTTT
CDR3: CASSGDRFKQYF

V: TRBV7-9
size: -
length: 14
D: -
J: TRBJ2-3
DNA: TGTGCCAGCAGGAGTGGCGGAAACACAGATACGCAGTATTTT
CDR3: CASRSGGNTDTQYF

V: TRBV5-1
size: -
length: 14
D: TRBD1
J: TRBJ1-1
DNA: TGCGCCAGCAGCGGGACAGGGGGCAGTACTGAAGCTTTCTTT
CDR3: CASSGTGGSTEAFF

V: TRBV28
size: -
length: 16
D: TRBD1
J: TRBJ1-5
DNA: TGTGCCAGCAGTCCCCGGGACAGGGGAAGCAATCAGCCCCAGCATTTT
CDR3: CASSPRDRGSNQPQHF

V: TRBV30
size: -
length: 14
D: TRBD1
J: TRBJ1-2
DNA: TGTGCCTGGAGTCTCCGGACAGGGGGTCAAGGCTACACCTTC
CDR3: CAWSLRTGGQGYTF

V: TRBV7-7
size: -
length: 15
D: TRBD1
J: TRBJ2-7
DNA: TGTGCCAGCAGCTTAGCCGCAGGACAGGGAAACGAGCAGTACTTC
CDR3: CASSLAAGQGNEQYF

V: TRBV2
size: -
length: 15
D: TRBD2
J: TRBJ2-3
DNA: TGTGCCAGCAGTGACCTTGGCGGGGGGGCGAATACGCAGTATTTT
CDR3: CASSDLGGGANTQYF

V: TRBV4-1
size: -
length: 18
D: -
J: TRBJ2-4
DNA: TGCGCCAGCCGCGTGGGCAGGGGAGAAAGCTTAGCCAAAAACATTCAGTACTTC
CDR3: CASRVGRGESLAKNIQYF

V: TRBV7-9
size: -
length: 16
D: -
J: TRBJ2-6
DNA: TGTGCCAGCAGTCTAAGAAATTCCTCTGGGGCCAACGTCCTGACTTTC
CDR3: CASSLRNSSGANVLTF

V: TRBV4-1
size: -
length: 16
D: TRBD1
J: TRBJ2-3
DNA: TGCGCCAGCAGCCACCCGGACAGGGGGGACACAGATACGCAGTATTTT
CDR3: CASSHPDRGDTDTQYF

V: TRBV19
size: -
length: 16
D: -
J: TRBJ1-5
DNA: TGTGCCAGTAGTATATCGGGAGACCGTAGCAATCAGCCCCAGCATTTT
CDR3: CASSISGDRSNQPQHF

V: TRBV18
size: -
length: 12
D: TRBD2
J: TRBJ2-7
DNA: TGTGCCAGCTCACCACCGCGGGGGGAGCAGTACTTC
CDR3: CASSPPRGEQYF

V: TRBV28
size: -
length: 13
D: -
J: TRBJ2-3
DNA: TGTGCCAGCAGCCCCTATTCTACAGATACGCAGTATTTT
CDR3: CASSPYSTDTQYF

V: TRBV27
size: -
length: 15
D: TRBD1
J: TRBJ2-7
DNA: TGTGCCAGCAGCATGGGGACAGGGAAAGCCTACGAGCAGTACTTC
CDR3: CASSMGTGKAYEQYF

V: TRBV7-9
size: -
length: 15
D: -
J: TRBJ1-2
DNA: TGTGCCAGCAGCTTGGCGGACAGAGGCCGCTATGGCTACACCTTC
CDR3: CASSLADRGRYGYTF

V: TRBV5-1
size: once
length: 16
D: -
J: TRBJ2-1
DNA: TGCGCCAGCAGCAGGGACACAGGGCAATCCTACAATGAGCAGTTCTTC
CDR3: CASSRDTGQSYNEQFF

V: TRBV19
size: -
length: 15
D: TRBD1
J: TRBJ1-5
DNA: TGTGCCAGTAGTATCTTACAGGGGTTCAATCAGCCCCAGCATTTT
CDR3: CASSILQGFNQPQHF

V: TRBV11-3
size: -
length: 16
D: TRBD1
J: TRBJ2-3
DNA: TGTGCCAGCAGCTTACCTCAGAGGGGGCGAGGAGATACGCAGTATTTT
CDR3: CASSLPQRGRGDTQYF

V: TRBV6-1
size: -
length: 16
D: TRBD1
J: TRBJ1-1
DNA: TGTGCCAGCAGTGTTGGGACAGGGGGCCGGTACACTGAAGCTTTCTTT
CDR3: CASSVGTGGRYTEAFF

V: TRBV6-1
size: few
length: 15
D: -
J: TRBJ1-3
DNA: TGTGCCAGCAGTGCAACACAGAGCTCTGGAAACACCATATATTTT
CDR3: CASSATQSSGNTIYF

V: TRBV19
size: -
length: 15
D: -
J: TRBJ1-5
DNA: TGTGCCAGTATGGTCGGCAGGGGCGGCAATCAGCCCCAGCATTTT
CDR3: CASMVGRGGNQPQHF

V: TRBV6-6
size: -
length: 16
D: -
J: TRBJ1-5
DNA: TGTGCCAGCAGGCCAATTAGGGGGGGGGCGGGTCAGCCCCAGCATTTT
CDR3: CASRPIRGGAGQPQHF

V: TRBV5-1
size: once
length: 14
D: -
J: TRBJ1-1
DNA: TGCGCCAGCGGCAAAACGGGGGGCCCCACTGAAGCTTTCTTT
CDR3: CASGKTGGPTEAFF

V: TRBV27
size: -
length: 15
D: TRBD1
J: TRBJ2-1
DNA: TGTGCCAGCAGTTTATATGGGACAGGGGGAGGTGCGGAGTTCTTC
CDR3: CASSLYGTGGGAEFF

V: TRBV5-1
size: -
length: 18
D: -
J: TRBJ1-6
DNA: TGCGCCAGCAGCTTGGGTCTCCTAACAGGTGGTGGTAATTCACCCCTCCACTTT
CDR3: CASSLGLLTGGGNSPLHF

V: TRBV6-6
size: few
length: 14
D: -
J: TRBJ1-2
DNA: TGTGCCAGCAGCCGGACAGCATTTAACTATGGCTACACCTTC
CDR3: CASSRTAFNYGYTF

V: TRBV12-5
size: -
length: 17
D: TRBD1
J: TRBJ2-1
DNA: TGTGCTAGTGGTTTGGTACTCTGGGACAGGGGGAGAAATGAGCAGTTCTTC
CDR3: CASGLVLWDRGRNEQFF

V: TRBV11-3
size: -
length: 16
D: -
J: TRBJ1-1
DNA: TGTGCCAGCACCCTTACCCCCCGGGAAGGAGACACTGAAGCTTTCTTT
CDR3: CASTLTPREGDTEAFF

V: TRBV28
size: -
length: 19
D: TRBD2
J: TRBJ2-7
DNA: TGTGCCAGCAGTTTTGGAGGACTAGCGGGACGATCTAGTAATTACGAGCAGTACTTC
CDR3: CASSFGGLAGRSSNYEQYF

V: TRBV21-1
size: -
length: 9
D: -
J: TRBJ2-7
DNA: TGTGCCAGCAGCTCCCAGAGGTGGTTC
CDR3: CASSSQRWF

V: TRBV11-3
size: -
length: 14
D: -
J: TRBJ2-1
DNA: TGTGCCAGCAGCCCCCCGGAGCTTAGGGGTGAGCAGTTCTTC
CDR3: CASSPPELRGEQFF